A selection of T cell receptor beta chains follows, all from one sample in a study of shared T cell receptors in the human thymus. Here immunoSEQ multiplex PCR was the method, and the copy in TCRdb shows in-frame clones only, minus some. The profile covers under 850,000 clones, with around 87% appearing a single time and around 0.0099% taken by the ten largest. This sample was also put to use in a study of human thymus T cells.

Sequencing was performed on thymocytes. These TCRs come from a boy under two years old with a congenital heart defect. The CDR3 runs from the conserved cysteine through the conserved F or W. A D gene is named only where the DNA matches it firmly. The size of a clone is reported for some rows only, either as once, few or many, or as a class for expanded clones.

abundance	d_gene	j_gene	v_gene	CDR3aa	CDR3nt
once	TRBD2	TRBJ2-5	TRBV7-2	CASSLEGLAEQETQYF	TGTGCCAGCAGCTTAGAGGGACTAGCGGAACAAGAGACCCAGTACTTC
.	TRBD1	TRBJ2-7	TRBV19	CASSRNRTGGVYEQYF	TGTGCCAGTAGCCGGAACCGGACAGGGGGAGTTTACGAGCAGTACTTC
.	.	TRBJ2-1	TRBV29-1	CSVHEGRGAYNEQFF	TGCAGCGTCCACGAGGGGAGGGGGGCCTACAATGAGCAGTTCTTC
.	TRBD1	TRBJ2-2	TRBV12-5	CASALEGSGTGDTGELFF	TGTGCTAGTGCCCTAGAAGGATCCGGGACAGGGGACACCGGGGAGCTGTTTTTT
.	TRBD1	TRBJ2-3	TRBV25-1	CASSSHRDRGTDTQYF	TGTGCCAGCAGCTCACACCGGGACAGGGGCACAGATACGCAGTATTTT
.	TRBD2	TRBJ2-7	TRBV5-4	CASSRVTSGSDGEQYF	TGTGCCAGCAGCCGAGTCACTAGCGGGAGTGATGGCGAGCAGTACTTC
.	.	TRBJ1-2	TRBV6-1	CASSDTNGYTF	TGTGCCAGCAGTGACACTAATGGCTACACCTTC
.	TRBD2	TRBJ2-1	TRBV11-3	CASSPGGIQFF	TGTGCCAGCAGCCCCGGGGGGATCCAGTTCTTC
.	TRBD2	TRBJ2-1	TRBV4-3	CASAQGGSDHEQFF	TGCGCCAGCGCCCAGGGCGGGAGTGATCATGAGCAGTTCTTC
.	.	TRBJ2-7	TRBV5-5	CASSLPGTTSYEQYF	TGTGCCAGCAGCTTGCCGGGAACCACCTCCTACGAGCAGTACTTC
.	.	TRBJ1-5	TRBV7-8	CASSAAGGRIGPQHF	TGTGCCAGCAGCGCAGCGGGAGGGAGGATCGGGCCCCAGCATTTT
.	TRBD1	TRBJ1-4	TRBV28	CASSYRGEDEKLFF	TGTGCCAGCAGTTACAGGGGAGAGGATGAAAAACTGTTTTTT
.	TRBD2	TRBJ2-1	TRBV10-2	CASSPGTSSSHEQFF	TGCGCCAGCTCCCCCGGGACTAGCAGCAGCCATGAGCAGTTCTTC
once	TRBD2	TRBJ2-1	TRBV27	CASRPQSSGRAGYNEQFF	TGTGCCAGCAGACCTCAATCTAGCGGGAGGGCCGGCTACAATGAGCAGTTCTTC
.	.	TRBJ2-7	TRBV12-5	CASGLPTGGVYEQYF	TGTGCTAGTGGTTTGCCTACAGGGGGGGTCTACGAGCAGTACTTC
.	TRBD2	TRBJ2-1	TRBV4-2	CASSQDYPGGAHEQFF	TGTGCCAGCAGCCAAGATTACCCGGGGGGGGCCCATGAGCAGTTCTTC
.	.	TRBJ2-7	TRBV6-1	CASSEPGEEDYEQYF	TGTGCCAGCAGTGAACCGGGGGAGGAGGACTACGAGCAGTACTTC
.	.	TRBJ2-4	TRBV29-1	CSVAGQALAKNIQYF	TGCAGCGTTGCTGGGCAGGCTCTAGCCAAAAACATTCAGTACTTC
.	TRBD1	TRBJ1-4	TRBV7-2	CASSSPRGHEKLFF	TGTGCCAGCAGCTCGCCTAGGGGGCATGAAAAACTGTTTTTT
.	TRBD1	TRBJ2-2	TRBV25-1	CASSEEGRQGDNTGELFF	TGTGCCAGCAGTGAAGAGGGGCGACAGGGGGATAACACCGGGGAGCTGTTTTTT
once	.	TRBJ2-3	TRBV11-1	CASSLATRPPTDTQYF	TGTGCCAGCAGCTTAGCCACTAGGCCTCCCACAGATACGCAGTATTTT
.	TRBD2	TRBJ2-5	TRBV28	CASSYSGRSGTQYF	TGTGCCAGCAGTTATAGCGGGAGGTCCGGGACCCAGTACTTC
.	TRBD1	TRBJ1-4	TRBV18	CASSPGDRERPNEKLFF	TGTGCCAGCTCACCAGGTGACAGGGAGAGGCCTAATGAAAAACTGTTTTTT
.	TRBD1	TRBJ2-7	TRBV6-1	CASSECAGTGSYEQYF	TGTGCCAGCAGTGAATGCGCCGGGACAGGCTCCTACGAGCAGTACTTC
.	TRBD1	TRBJ2-3	TRBV18	CASSPSRDSRDTDTQYF	TGTGCCAGCTCACCAAGCCGGGACAGCCGAGACACAGATACGCAGTATTTT
.	.	TRBJ2-6	TRBV9	CASSAPVGSPSGANVLTF	TGTGCCAGCAGCGCCCCCGTTGGGAGTCCCTCTGGGGCCAACGTCCTGACTTTC
.	.	TRBJ2-1	TRBV5-1	CASSLAAGPYNEQFF	TGCGCCAGCAGCTTGGCGGCGGGCCCCTACAATGAGCAGTTCTTC
.	TRBD1	TRBJ2-5	TRBV5-6	CASSPRDRGQETQYF	TGTGCCAGCAGCCCCCGGGACAGGGGTCAAGAGACCCAGTACTTC
.	.	TRBJ2-3	TRBV10-3	CAISEPRLPSTDTQYF	TGTGCCATCAGTGAGCCCCGACTACCCAGCACAGATACGCAGTATTTT
.	TRBD2	TRBJ2-1	TRBV5-1	CASSLTGLAGNEQFF	TGCGCCAGCAGCCTCACGGGACTAGCGGGCAATGAGCAGTTCTTC
.	.	TRBJ2-7	TRBV27	CASSLGRGSADPGAYEQYF	TGTGCCAGCAGTTTAGGACGGGGTAGCGCCGACCCCGGGGCCTACGAGCAGTACTTC
few	TRBD1	TRBJ2-5	TRBV19	CASRRQGGRETQYF	TGTGCCAGTAGGAGACAGGGTGGGCGAGAGACCCAGTACTTC
.	.	TRBJ1-6	TRBV27	CASSPGDKSQSNSPLHF	TGTGCCAGCAGTCCCGGGGACAAGTCCCAATCTAATTCACCCCTCCACTTT
.	.	TRBJ2-1	TRBV11-2	CASSLPGEGSYNEQFF	TGTGCCAGCAGCTTGCCGGGAGAGGGCTCCTACAATGAGCAGTTCTTC
.	TRBD1	TRBJ2-5	TRBV7-9	CASSWRQGARETQYF	TGTGCCAGCAGCTGGAGACAGGGGGCAAGGGAGACCCAGTACTTC
.	TRBD1	TRBJ1-4	TRBV14	CASSQARDRGNEKLFF	TGTGCCAGCAGCCAAGCTAGAGACAGGGGTAATGAAAAACTGTTTTTT
.	TRBD1	TRBJ1-2	TRBV4-2	CASSPGGRYGYTF	TGTGCCAGCAGCCCAGGGGGCCGCTATGGCTACACCTTC
.	TRBD2	TRBJ2-3	TRBV27	CASTSGLETDTQYF	TGTGCCAGCACTTCGGGACTAGAGACAGATACGCAGTATTTT
.	.	TRBJ2-7	TRBV11-2	CASSLRTQETGEQYF	TGTGCCAGCAGCTTAAGGACACAAGAGACGGGCGAGCAGTACTTC
.	TRBD2	TRBJ2-2	TRBV6-1	CASSEGLAGEVTGELFF	TGTGCCAGCAGTGAAGGACTAGCGGGAGAGGTCACCGGGGAGCTGTTTTTT
.	TRBD1	TRBJ1-2	TRBV2	CASLTGTGYGYTF	TGTGCCAGCCTGACCGGGACAGGGTATGGCTACACCTTC
.	.	TRBJ1-2	TRBV9	CASSDDGGGYGYTF	TGTGCCAGCAGCGACGACGGGGGTGGGTATGGCTACACCTTC
once	TRBD2	TRBJ2-1	TRBV27	CASTNLGTSGKQFF	TGTGCCAGCACCAACCTCGGGACTAGCGGGAAGCAGTTCTTC
.	TRBD1	TRBJ2-5	TRBV6-6	CASRRDRGGKETQYF	TGTGCCAGCAGGCGGGACAGGGGGGGAAAAGAGACCCAGTACTTC
.	TRBD2	TRBJ2-5	TRBV4-1	CASSHLLAVQETQYF	TGCGCCAGCAGCCACTTACTAGCGGTCCAAGAGACCCAGTACTTC
.	TRBD1	TRBJ1-4	TRBV5-4	CASSYDTGTAATNEKLFF	TGTGCCAGCAGCTACGATACCGGGACAGCCGCAACTAATGAAAAACTGTTTTTT
.	.	TRBJ2-5	TRBV5-6	CASTGTLDRETQYF	TGTGCCAGCACCGGGACTCTAGATCGAGAGACCCAGTACTTC
.	.	TRBJ2-7	TRBV5-1	CASSLPDSHYEQYF	TGCGCCAGCAGCCTCCCGGACAGCCACTACGAGCAGTACTTC
once	TRBD2	TRBJ2-3	TRBV4-3	CASSQARPSGFTDTQYF	TGCGCCAGCAGCCAAGCAAGGCCTAGCGGGTTCACAGATACGCAGTATTTT
.	.	TRBJ1-5	TRBV6-4	CASSSWEGLRNQPQHF	TGTGCCAGCAGCTCCTGGGAGGGGCTAAGAAATCAGCCCCAGCATTTT
.	TRBD2	TRBJ2-1	TRBV30	CAQGLAGAHNEQFF	TGTGCCCAGGGACTAGCGGGAGCCCACAATGAGCAGTTCTTC
.	.	TRBJ1-2	TRBV7-2	CASRPGRRGNYGYTF	TGTGCCAGCAGACCCGGGAGGAGAGGAAACTATGGCTACACCTTC
.	.	TRBJ2-7	TRBV6-1	CASSELPYEQYF	TGTGCCAGCAGTGAACTTCCCTACGAGCAGTACTTC
once	TRBD2	TRBJ2-1	TRBV27	CASRRGLAPHNEQFF	TGTGCCAGCAGGAGAGGACTAGCGCCTCACAATGAGCAGTTCTTC
.	TRBD1	TRBJ2-7	TRBV5-1	CASSRPQGDSYEQYF	TGCGCCAGCAGCCGACCACAGGGGGACTCCTACGAGCAGTACTTC
.	TRBD2	TRBJ2-1	TRBV9	CASSVAASGRPTVSGEQFF	TGTGCCAGCAGCGTAGCGGCTAGCGGGAGGCCCACGGTGAGCGGTGAGCAGTTCTTC
once	.	TRBJ2-2	TRBV5-1	CASSLFVLTELGNTGELFF	TGCGCCAGCAGCTTGTTCGTCCTGACTGAGCTAGGGAACACCGGGGAGCTGTTTTTT
.	TRBD1	TRBJ2-1	TRBV5-1	CASTKDRGIYNEQFF	TGCGCCAGCACAAAGGACAGGGGGATCTACAATGAGCAGTTCTTC
.	.	TRBJ2-1	TRBV27	CASRGQGRSSSYNEQFF	TGTGCCAGCAGGGGGCAGGGGCGGTCTAGCTCCTACAATGAGCAGTTCTTC